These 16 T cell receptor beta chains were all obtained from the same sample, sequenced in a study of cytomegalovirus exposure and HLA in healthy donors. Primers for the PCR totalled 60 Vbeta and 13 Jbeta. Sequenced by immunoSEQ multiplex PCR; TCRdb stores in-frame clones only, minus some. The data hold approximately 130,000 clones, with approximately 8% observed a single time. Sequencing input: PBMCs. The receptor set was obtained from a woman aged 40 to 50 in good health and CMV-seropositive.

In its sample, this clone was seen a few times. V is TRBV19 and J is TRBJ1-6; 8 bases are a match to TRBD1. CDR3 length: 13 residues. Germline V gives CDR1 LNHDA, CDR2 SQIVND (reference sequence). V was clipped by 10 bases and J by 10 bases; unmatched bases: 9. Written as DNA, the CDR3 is TGTGCCACAGGACAGGGCGGGGGCTCACCCCTCCACTTT. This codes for CATGQGGGSPLHF.

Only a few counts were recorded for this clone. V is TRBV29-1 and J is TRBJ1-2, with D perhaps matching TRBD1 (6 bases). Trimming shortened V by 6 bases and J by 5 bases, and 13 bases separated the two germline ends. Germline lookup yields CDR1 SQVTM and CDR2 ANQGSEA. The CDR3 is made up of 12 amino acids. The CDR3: CSVDTGQYGYTF. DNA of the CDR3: TGCAGCGTGGATACAGGGCAATATGGCTACACCTTC.

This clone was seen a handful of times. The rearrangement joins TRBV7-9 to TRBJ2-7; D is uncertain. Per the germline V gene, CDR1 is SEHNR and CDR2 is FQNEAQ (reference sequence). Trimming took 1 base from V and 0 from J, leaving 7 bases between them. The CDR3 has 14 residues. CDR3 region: CASSLVRSSYEQYF. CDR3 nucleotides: TGTGCCAGCAGCTTAGTTAGGAGCTCCTACGAGCAGTACTTC. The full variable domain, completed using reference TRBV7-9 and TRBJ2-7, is DTGVSQNPRHKITKRGQNVTFRCDPISEHNRLYWYRQTLGQGPEFLTYFQNEAQLEKSRLLSDRFSAERPKGSFSTLEIQRTEQGDSAMYLCASSLVRSSYEQYFGPGTRLTVT.

Written as DNA, the CDR3 is TGTGCCAGCAGTTACGAACCTTCGGGGGAAGCTTTCTTT. This codes for CASSYEPSGEAFF. The J gene is TRBJ1-1, the V gene TRBV6-5, with D uncertain. This CDR3 is 13 amino acids long. The V end lost 2 bases, the J end lost 8 bases, and 12 bases lay between the germline ends. Germline values: CDR1 MNHEY, CDR2 SVGAGI.

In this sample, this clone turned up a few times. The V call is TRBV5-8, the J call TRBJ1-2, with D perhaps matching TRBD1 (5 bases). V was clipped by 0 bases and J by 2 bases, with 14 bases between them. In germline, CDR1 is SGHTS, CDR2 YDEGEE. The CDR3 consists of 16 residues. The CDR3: CASSLDGTYSNYGYTF. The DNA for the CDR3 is TGTGCCAGCAGCTTGGATGGGACTTATTCCAACTATGGCTACACCTTC.

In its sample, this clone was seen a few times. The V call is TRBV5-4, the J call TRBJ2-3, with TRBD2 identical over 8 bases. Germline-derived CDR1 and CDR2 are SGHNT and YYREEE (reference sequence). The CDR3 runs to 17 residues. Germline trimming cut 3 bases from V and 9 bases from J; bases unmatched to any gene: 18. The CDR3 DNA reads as TGTGCCAGCAGCTGGACGACTGGCGGGGGGCCCCAGGGGACGCAGTATTTT. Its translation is CASSWTTGGGPQGTQYF.

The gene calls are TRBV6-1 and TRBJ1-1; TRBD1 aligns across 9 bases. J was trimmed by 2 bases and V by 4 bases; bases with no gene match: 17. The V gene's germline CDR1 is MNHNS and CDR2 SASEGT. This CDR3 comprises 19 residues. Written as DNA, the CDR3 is TGTGCCAGCAGTGTGCTAATTACCGGGACAGGGCTCCGAAACACTGAAGCTTTCTTT. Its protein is CASSVLITGTGLRNTEAFF.

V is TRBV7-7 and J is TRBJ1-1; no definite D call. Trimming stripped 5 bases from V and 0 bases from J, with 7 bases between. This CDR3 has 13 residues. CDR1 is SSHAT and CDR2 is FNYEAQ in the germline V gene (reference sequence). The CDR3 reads CASSPSMNTEAFF. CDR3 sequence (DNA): TGTGCCAGCAGCCCTAGTATGAACACTGAAGCTTTCTTT.

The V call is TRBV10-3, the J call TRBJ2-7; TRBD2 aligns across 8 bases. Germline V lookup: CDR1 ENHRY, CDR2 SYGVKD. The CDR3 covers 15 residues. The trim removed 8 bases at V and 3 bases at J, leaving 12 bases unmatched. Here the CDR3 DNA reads TGTGCCATCGGCTCTGGGAGCGGGGGTCTCTACGAGCAGTACTTC. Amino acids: CAIGSGSGGLYEQYF.

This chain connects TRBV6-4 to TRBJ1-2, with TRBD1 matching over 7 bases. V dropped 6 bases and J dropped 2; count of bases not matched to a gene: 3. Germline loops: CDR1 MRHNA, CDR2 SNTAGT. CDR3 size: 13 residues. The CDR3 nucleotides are TGTGCCAGCAGGGCGACAGGGAACTATGGCTACACCTTC. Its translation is CASRATGNYGYTF.

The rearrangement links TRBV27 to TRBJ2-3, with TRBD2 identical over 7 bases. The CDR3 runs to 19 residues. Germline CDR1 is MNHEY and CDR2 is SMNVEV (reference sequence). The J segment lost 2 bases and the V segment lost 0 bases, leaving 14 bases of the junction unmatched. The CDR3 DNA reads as TGTGCCAGCAGTTTATCGTCAACCAAGCGGGGATACTCCACAGATACGCAGTATTTT. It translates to CASSLSSTKRGYSTDTQYF.

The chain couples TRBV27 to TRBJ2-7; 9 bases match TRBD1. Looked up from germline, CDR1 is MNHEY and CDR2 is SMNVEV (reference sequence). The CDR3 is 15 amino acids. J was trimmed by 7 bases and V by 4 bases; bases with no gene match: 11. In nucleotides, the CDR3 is TGTGCCAGCAGTTGGACCGGGACAGGGATAGGAGAGCAGTACTTC. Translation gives CASSWTGTGIGEQYF.

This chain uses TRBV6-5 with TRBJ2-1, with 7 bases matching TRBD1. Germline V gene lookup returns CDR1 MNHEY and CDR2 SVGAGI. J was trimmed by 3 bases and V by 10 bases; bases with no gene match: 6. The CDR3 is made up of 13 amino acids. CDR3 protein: CATWAGGYNEQFF. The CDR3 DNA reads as TGTGCCACCTGGGCAGGGGGCTACAATGAGCAGTTCTTC.

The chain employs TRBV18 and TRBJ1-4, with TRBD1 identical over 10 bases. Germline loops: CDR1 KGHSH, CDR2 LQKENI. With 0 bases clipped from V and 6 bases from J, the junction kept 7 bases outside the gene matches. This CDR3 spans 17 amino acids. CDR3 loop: CASSPPKRTGGDEKLFF. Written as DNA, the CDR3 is TGTGCCAGCTCACCACCCAAGCGGACAGGGGGGGATGAAAAACTGTTTTTT.

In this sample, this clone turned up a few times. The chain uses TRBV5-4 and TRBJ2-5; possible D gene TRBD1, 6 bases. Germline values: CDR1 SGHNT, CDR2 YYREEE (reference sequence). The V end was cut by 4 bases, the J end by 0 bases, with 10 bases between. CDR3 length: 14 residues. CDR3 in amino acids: CASSRRDNQETQYF. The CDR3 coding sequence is TGTGCCAGCAGCCGCCGGGACAACCAAGAGACCCAGTACTTC.

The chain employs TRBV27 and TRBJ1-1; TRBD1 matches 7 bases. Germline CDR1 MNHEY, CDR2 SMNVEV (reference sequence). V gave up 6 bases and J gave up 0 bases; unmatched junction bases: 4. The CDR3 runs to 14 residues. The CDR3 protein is CASRQGRLNTEAFF. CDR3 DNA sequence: TGTGCCAGCAGACAGGGGCGTCTGAACACTGAAGCTTTCTTT.